These 11 T cell receptor beta chains share one sample of origin, sequenced in a study of CD8 T cells in ankylosing spondylitis. TCRdb passed the 5' RACE reads through MiXCR, listing each CDR3 protein once. The table has around 140,000 distinct CDR3 sequences, approximately 10% seen once; the top ten hold about 4%. The sample comprised blood, either unsorted or a sorted T cell fraction (not recorded which). All receptors derive from a female donor with ankylosing spondylitis or in good health (not recorded which).

At least ten counts were recorded for this clonotype. J is TRBJ2-1 and V is TRBV25-1, with 14 bases fitting TRBD2. V trimming: 8 bases; J trimming: 7 bases; junction bases outside the gene matches: 4. This CDR3 is built from 14 residues. CDR1 and CDR2 (germline): MGHDK, SYGVNS. CDR3 DNA sequence: TGTGCCAGCGCCGGGACTAGCGGGAGTAATGAGCAGTTCTTC. Translating it yields CASAGTSGSNEQFF.

This clonotype has at least ten counts. This chain links TRBV3-1 with TRBJ1-4; D is unclear. Germline-derived CDR1 and CDR2 are LGHDT and YNNKEL (reference sequence). V was clipped by 4 bases and J by 5 bases, with 17 bases between them. CDR3 length equals 16 residues. The CDR3: CASSPRPGGRNEKLFF. CDR3 nucleotides: TGTGCCAGCAGCCCTCGTCCGGGCGGGAGAAATGAAAAACTGTTTTTT.

This clonotype was observed at least ten times. This chain joins TRBV5-4 and TRBJ2-1; TRBD2 matches 9 bases. This CDR3 spans 16 amino acids. The V gene's germline CDR1 is SGHNT and CDR2 YYREEE (reference sequence). After removal of 0 bases from V and 6 bases from J, the junction contained 7 bases not matched to a gene. CDR3 DNA sequence: TGTGCCAGCAGCTTGGTAGCGGGGGTACTTGTCAATGAGCAGTTCTTC. It encodes CASSLVAGVLVNEQFF. The full variable domain, rest sourced from reference TRBV5-4 and TRBJ2-1, is ETGVTQSPTHLIKTRGQQVTLRCSSQSGHNTVSWYQQALGQGPQFIFQYYREEENGRGNFPPRFSGLQFPNYSSELNVNALELDDSALYLCASSLVAGVLVNEQFFGPGTRLTVL.

This clonotype occurred many times. The V gene is TRBV7-6, the J gene TRBJ2-7; a possible D gene is TRBD2 (7 bases). Germline values: CDR1 SGHVS, CDR2 FNYEAQ. The CDR3 consists of 15 residues. V was cut by 1 base and J by 4 bases, with 14 bases left in between. Written as DNA, the CDR3 is TGTGCCAGCAGCTTAGGAGGGGGGGAAAAGTACGAGCAGTACTTC. Translation: CASSLGGGEKYEQYF.

This rearrangement joins TRBV11-3 to TRBJ2-2; D may be TRBD1 or TRBD2 (5 bases each). CDR3 size: 15 residues. The germline gives CDR1 SGHNT, CDR2 YENEEA. Trimming took off 0 bases at V and 7 bases at J, with 12 bases between the two ends. The CDR3 loop reads CASSLELGGLGELFF. The CDR3 nucleotides are TGTGCCAGCAGCTTAGAACTTGGGGGTCTCGGGGAGCTGTTTTTT.

This clonotype was found many times. The genes are TRBV12-3 or TRBV12-4 and TRBJ2-6, with D hard to call. The CDR3 consists of 17 residues. Trimming shortened V by 11 bases and J by 0 bases, and 20 bases separated the two germline ends. The chain's CDR3 is CAEQSYIPDSGANVLTF. The CDR3 DNA reads as TGTGCCGAGCAGTCCTACATACCCGACTCTGGGGCCAACGTCCTGACTTTC.

This clonotype was observed many times. The rearrangement joins TRBV15 to TRBJ1-1; TRBD1 is a possible D gene (6 bases). The germline V gene encodes CDR1 LNHNV and CDR2 YYDKDF (reference sequence). V lost 8 bases and J 3 bases, leaving 10 bases between the germline ends. The CDR3 has 12 residues. The CDR3 coding sequence is TGTGCCACCGGGGGGGCACACACTGAAGCTTTCTTT. Translating it yields CATGGAHTEAFF.

Remarks on this clonotype: The conserved phenylalanine or tryptophan normally closing the CDR3 is absent here, so this likely arose from a read error. V is TRBV28 and J is TRBJ2-7; tentatively, D is TRBD1 (6 bases). The CDR3 runs 15 residues. CDR1 and CDR2 (germline): MDHEN, SYDVKM. V was shortened by 8 bases and J by 3 bases, with 20 bases between the two germline ends. CDR3 sequence: CASSTVRGNHYEQYL. The CDR3 DNA reads as TGTGCCAGCTCCACAGTTAGGGGGAACCACTACGAGCAGTACCTC.

This clonotype was observed many times. The V call is TRBV6-2 or TRBV6-3, the J call TRBJ1-5; possibly TRBD1 for D (5 bases). V lost 7 bases, J lost 8 bases, and 18 bases lay in between. CDR1 and CDR2 from the germline V gene are MNHEY and SVGEGT. The CDR3 has 14 amino acids. The CDR3 DNA reads TGTGCCAGCAAGGATACAGGACCGTGGGAGCCCCAGCATTTT. Its translation is CASKDTGPWEPQHF.

This clonotype was recorded many times. The chain joins TRBV27 to TRBJ1-5; D not resolved. The ends were cut back, 5 bases at V and 10 bases at J, with 15 bases in the middle. From germline, CDR1 is MNHEY and CDR2 SMNVEV (reference sequence). There are 13 residues in the CDR3. The CDR3 region is CASSLTRLRPQHF. CDR3 nucleotide sequence: TGTGCCAGCAGTCTCACCCGCCTCCGACCCCAGCATTTT.

This clonotype was seen at least ten times. This sequence joins TRBV20-1 and TRBJ1-5; D possibly corresponds to TRBD1 (5 bases). The length of the CDR3 is 12 residues. CDR1 DFQATT and CDR2 SNEGSKA come from the germline V gene (reference sequence). V shed 2 bases and J shed 4 bases, with 6 bases lying between them. CDR3 loop: CSARQGNQPQHF. Written as DNA, the CDR3 is TGCAGTGCTAGACAGGGTAATCAGCCCCAGCATTTT.